The rows below give T cell receptor beta chains drawn from one sample of a study of blood T cell repertoires in COVID-19. Here immunoSEQ multiplex PCR was the method, and the copy in TCRdb shows in-frame clones only, minus some. The data hold around 70,000 clones, with under 95% observed a single time. Input material: peripheral blood. Receptor source: a human donor in a cohort sampled during active COVID-19. The CDR3 runs from the conserved cysteine through the conserved F or W. The order of the fields is CDR3 DNA, CDR3 protein, clone size, V gene, J gene, D gene. D genes are given only for firm matches. Part of the rows lack a size; the others show once, few, many or a class for expanded clones.

CDR3nt: TGTGCCAGCAGCTTAGAACACAGGGCTAATGAAAAACTGTTTTTT; CDR3aa: CASSLEHRANEKLFF; abundance: -; v_gene: TRBV7-9; j_gene: TRBJ1-4; d_gene: -
CDR3nt: TGTGCCAGCAGCCCCCACAGGCCGAACACTGAAGCTTTCTTT; CDR3aa: CASSPHRPNTEAFF; abundance: -; v_gene: TRBV7-2; j_gene: TRBJ1-1; d_gene: -
CDR3nt: TGTGCCAGCAGCCCCCAGCGGTTGAGCTCCTACGAGCAGTACTTC; CDR3aa: CASSPQRLSSYEQYF; abundance: -; v_gene: TRBV7-2; j_gene: TRBJ2-7; d_gene: -
CDR3nt: TGTGCCAGCGGGGACAGCCCTTATGGCTACACCTTC; CDR3aa: CASGDSPYGYTF; abundance: -; v_gene: TRBV2; j_gene: TRBJ1-2; d_gene: TRBD1
CDR3nt: TGTGCCAGCAGCTTAAGGGGCGGGAGGTTGGATACGCAGTATTTT; CDR3aa: CASSLRGGRLDTQYF; abundance: -; v_gene: TRBV11-2; j_gene: TRBJ2-3; d_gene: TRBD2
CDR3nt: TGTGCCAGCAGTTACTTGACGACAGGGATGGAGACCCAGTACTTC; CDR3aa: CASSYLTTGMETQYF; abundance: -; v_gene: TRBV6-2/TRBV6-3; j_gene: TRBJ2-5; d_gene: TRBD1
CDR3nt: TGTGCCAGCAGCCAAGACAGTCAAGAGACCCAGTACTTC; CDR3aa: CASSQDSQETQYF; abundance: -; v_gene: TRBV4-2; j_gene: TRBJ2-5; d_gene: -
CDR3nt: TGTGCCAGCAGCCAAGTGGAGAGCAATTCACCCCTCCACTTT; CDR3aa: CASSQVESNSPLHF; abundance: -; v_gene: TRBV4-2; j_gene: TRBJ1-6; d_gene: -
CDR3nt: TGTGCCAGCAGTTTAGGGGATCTGGGGAGACGGTCCTACGAGCAGTACTTC; CDR3aa: CASSLGDLGRRSYEQYF; abundance: -; v_gene: TRBV28; j_gene: TRBJ2-7; d_gene: -
CDR3nt: TGTGCCAGCAGCGTTGGGACAGGGAGCAACAATGAGCAGTTCTTC; CDR3aa: CASSVGTGSNNEQFF; abundance: -; v_gene: TRBV9; j_gene: TRBJ2-1; d_gene: TRBD1
CDR3nt: TGTGTCAGCAGCCCTTCCGAAGGTAGCGGGGACTACGAGCAGTACTTC; CDR3aa: CVSSPSEGSGDYEQYF; abundance: -; v_gene: TRBV4-2; j_gene: TRBJ2-7; d_gene: TRBD2
CDR3nt: TGTGCCAGCAGCGGGGGGGCCGCAACTAATGAAAAACTGTTTTTT; CDR3aa: CASSGGAATNEKLFF; abundance: -; v_gene: TRBV7-8; j_gene: TRBJ1-4; d_gene: -
CDR3nt: TGTGCTAGCAGCTTAGCTGGGACTAGCGGGAGTGAGCAGTTCTTC; CDR3aa: CASSLAGTSGSEQFF; abundance: -; v_gene: TRBV7-7; j_gene: TRBJ2-1; d_gene: TRBD2
CDR3nt: TGTGCCAGCAGCTTAAGACTGTCTGGGGCCAACGTCCTGACTTTC; CDR3aa: CASSLRLSGANVLTF; abundance: few; v_gene: TRBV28; j_gene: TRBJ2-6; d_gene: -
CDR3nt: TGCGCCAGCAGCCAAGATATGATCTTGGCGGGGGATGATGAGCAGTTCTTC; CDR3aa: CASSQDMILAGDDEQFF; abundance: -; v_gene: TRBV4-1; j_gene: TRBJ2-1; d_gene: TRBD2
CDR3nt: TGCGCCAGCAGCTTGGATGCGGTCAACACTGAAGCTTTCTTT; CDR3aa: CASSLDAVNTEAFF; abundance: once; v_gene: TRBV5-1; j_gene: TRBJ1-1; d_gene: -
CDR3nt: TGTGCCAGCAGCACCAGACAGGGAGGAGAGACCCAGTACTTC; CDR3aa: CASSTRQGGETQYF; abundance: -; v_gene: TRBV5-4; j_gene: TRBJ2-5; d_gene: -
CDR3nt: TGTGCCAGCAGCTTGCTCGGAGAGTCCTACGAGCAGTACTTC; CDR3aa: CASSLLGESYEQYF; abundance: -; v_gene: TRBV9; j_gene: TRBJ2-7; d_gene: -
CDR3nt: TGTGCCAGCACCGGTACAGGGGTATGGGGTCAGCCCCAGCATTTT; CDR3aa: CASTGTGVWGQPQHF; abundance: -; v_gene: TRBV6-6; j_gene: TRBJ1-5; d_gene: TRBD1
CDR3nt: TGTGCCAGCAGCTTAACCCCGGGACTAGCCACCGGGGAGCTGTTTTTT; CDR3aa: CASSLTPGLATGELFF; abundance: -; v_gene: TRBV6-6; j_gene: TRBJ2-2; d_gene: TRBD2
CDR3nt: TGTGCCAGCAGCGCAGGATCGGGGTCCGGAAACACCATATATTTT; CDR3aa: CASSAGSGSGNTIYF; abundance: once; v_gene: TRBV9; j_gene: TRBJ1-3; d_gene: -
CDR3nt: TGTGCCAGCAGGCTAGCGACCCTCAACACAGATACGCAGTATTTT; CDR3aa: CASRLATLNTDTQYF; abundance: -; v_gene: TRBV6-5; j_gene: TRBJ2-3; d_gene: -
CDR3nt: TGTGCCAGCAGCTTAGCCCACAGGGAAATGAACTATGGCTACACCTTC; CDR3aa: CASSLAHREMNYGYTF; abundance: many; v_gene: TRBV7-9; j_gene: TRBJ1-2; d_gene: -
CDR3nt: TGCAGCGCTAGCAGACAGGGGAGCGGCACAGATACGCAGTATTTT; CDR3aa: CSASRQGSGTDTQYF; abundance: -; v_gene: TRBV29-1; j_gene: TRBJ2-3; d_gene: TRBD1
CDR3nt: TGTGCCAGCAGTGGACAGGGGGCCACTGAAGCTTTCTTT; CDR3aa: CASSGQGATEAFF; abundance: -; v_gene: TRBV2; j_gene: TRBJ1-1; d_gene: TRBD1
CDR3nt: TGTGCCAGCAGTTCGGGAGGGCCGGGGGATACGCAGTATTTT; CDR3aa: CASSSGGPGDTQYF; abundance: -; v_gene: TRBV28; j_gene: TRBJ2-3; d_gene: TRBD2
CDR3nt: TGTGCCAGCAGAGGTTCTAGGGGGCCCCATGAGCAGTTCTTC; CDR3aa: CASRGSRGPHEQFF; abundance: -; v_gene: TRBV6-5; j_gene: TRBJ2-1; d_gene: TRBD1
CDR3nt: TGTGCCAGCAGGTTCAGGAGCGGAAACACCGGGGAGCTGTTTTTT; CDR3aa: CASRFRSGNTGELFF; abundance: once; v_gene: TRBV28; j_gene: TRBJ2-2; d_gene: -
CDR3nt: TGTGCCAGCAGTCGAAGCGGGACCAGCTCCTACGAGCAGTACTTC; CDR3aa: CASSRSGTSSYEQYF; abundance: -; v_gene: TRBV9; j_gene: TRBJ2-7; d_gene: TRBD2
CDR3nt: TGTGCCAGCAGCCTAGGGACTAGCGGGAGACGGGAGACCCAGTACTTC; CDR3aa: CASSLGTSGRRETQYF; abundance: -; v_gene: TRBV7-2; j_gene: TRBJ2-5; d_gene: TRBD2
CDR3nt: TGTGCCAGCAGCGTGATGCCTAGCGGACAAGAGACCCAGTACTTC; CDR3aa: CASSVMPSGQETQYF; abundance: -; v_gene: TRBV11-1; j_gene: TRBJ2-5; d_gene: TRBD2
CDR3nt: TGTGCCAGCAGCCAAGCTCTAGCGGGGCCCTACGAGCAGTACTTC; CDR3aa: CASSQALAGPYEQYF; abundance: once; v_gene: TRBV3-1/TRBV3-2; j_gene: TRBJ2-7; d_gene: TRBD2
CDR3nt: TGTGCCAGCAGTTTTCCGGCGGGAGGGCCGAACAATGAGCAGTTCTTC; CDR3aa: CASSFPAGGPNNEQFF; abundance: -; v_gene: TRBV27; j_gene: TRBJ2-1; d_gene: TRBD2
CDR3nt: TGTGCCAGCAGTTTCCAGGGGGTCACTGAAGCTTTCTTT; CDR3aa: CASSFQGVTEAFF; abundance: -; v_gene: TRBV12-3/TRBV12-4; j_gene: TRBJ1-1; d_gene: TRBD1
CDR3nt: TGCGCCAGCAGCCGAGGGACTAGCTATTTAGATACGCAGTATTTT; CDR3aa: CASSRGTSYLDTQYF; abundance: -; v_gene: TRBV4-3; j_gene: TRBJ2-3; d_gene: TRBD2
CDR3nt: TGCGCCAGCAGCTCGGGACAGGGGGCGGCTGCTGAAAAACTGTTTTTT; CDR3aa: CASSSGQGAAAEKLFF; abundance: -; v_gene: TRBV5-1; j_gene: TRBJ1-4; d_gene: TRBD1
CDR3nt: TGTGCCAGCAGTTTCTCCGGGACAGGCAAGAGCTACACCTTC; CDR3aa: CASSFSGTGKSYTF; abundance: -; v_gene: TRBV27; j_gene: TRBJ1-2; d_gene: TRBD1
CDR3nt: TGTGCCAGCTCACCCACCCGCGAGAGGAACACTGAAGCTTTCTTT; CDR3aa: CASSPTRERNTEAFF; abundance: -; v_gene: TRBV18; j_gene: TRBJ1-1; d_gene: -
CDR3nt: TGTGCCAGCAGCCCAGGCTGGGACACTGAAGCTTTCTTT; CDR3aa: CASSPGWDTEAFF; abundance: -; v_gene: TRBV4-2; j_gene: TRBJ1-1; d_gene: -
CDR3nt: TGTGCCAGCAGCGTCCTTAGCGGGAGCTCCTACAATGAGCAGTTCTTC; CDR3aa: CASSVLSGSSYNEQFF; abundance: -; v_gene: TRBV9; j_gene: TRBJ2-1; d_gene: TRBD2
CDR3nt: TGTGCCAGCAGCTTAAGACTAGCGGGAGGCTATATGGCCTACGAGCAGTACTTC; CDR3aa: CASSLRLAGGYMAYEQYF; abundance: -; v_gene: TRBV5-8; j_gene: TRBJ2-7; d_gene: TRBD2
CDR3nt: TGCGCCAGCAGCTTGGGGGGGACAGGCCCTAGAGGCGAGCAGTACTTC; CDR3aa: CASSLGGTGPRGEQYF; abundance: -; v_gene: TRBV5-1; j_gene: TRBJ2-7; d_gene: TRBD1
CDR3nt: TGTGCCAGTAGTATGGGCAAGAGTACTAGCGCACAAGAGACCCAGTACTTC; CDR3aa: CASSMGKSTSAQETQYF; abundance: -; v_gene: TRBV19; j_gene: TRBJ2-5; d_gene: TRBD2
CDR3nt: TGTGCCAGCAGTTACCTCGGTAATTCACCCCTCCACTTT; CDR3aa: CASSYLGNSPLHF; abundance: few; v_gene: TRBV6-2/TRBV6-3; j_gene: TRBJ1-6; d_gene: -
CDR3nt: TGTGCCAGCAGCGTAGGACTAGCGGGAGAGACCCAGTACTTC; CDR3aa: CASSVGLAGETQYF; abundance: -; v_gene: TRBV9; j_gene: TRBJ2-5; d_gene: TRBD2
CDR3nt: TGTGCCAGCAGTGAACAGGCTAGCGGGGAGAGAACCCAGTACTTC; CDR3aa: CASSEQASGERTQYF; abundance: -; v_gene: TRBV2; j_gene: TRBJ2-5; d_gene: TRBD2
CDR3nt: TGTGCCAGCAGCGGTATCAGGGGGGAAAGAGGAACTGAAGCTTTCTTT; CDR3aa: CASSGIRGERGTEAFF; abundance: -; v_gene: TRBV9; j_gene: TRBJ1-1; d_gene: TRBD1
CDR3nt: TGTGCCAGCAGCCAGATGGGACTCGCTGTAGAGTACGAGCAGTACTTC; CDR3aa: CASSQMGLAVEYEQYF; abundance: -; v_gene: TRBV3-1/TRBV3-2; j_gene: TRBJ2-7; d_gene: -
CDR3nt: TGTGCCAGCAGTTACAACTTTAATGAGCAGTTCTTC; CDR3aa: CASSYNFNEQFF; abundance: -; v_gene: TRBV6-2/TRBV6-3; j_gene: TRBJ2-1; d_gene: -
CDR3nt: TGTGCCAGCAGCTTTACCCCGGGGACAGGGGCGGACACCATATATTTT; CDR3aa: CASSFTPGTGADTIYF; abundance: once; v_gene: TRBV5-6; j_gene: TRBJ1-3; d_gene: TRBD1
CDR3nt: TGTGCCAGCAGGCCTACGGGACAGGCTAATGAAAAACTGTTTTTT; CDR3aa: CASRPTGQANEKLFF; abundance: -; v_gene: TRBV28; j_gene: TRBJ1-4; d_gene: TRBD1
CDR3nt: TGCGCCAGCAGCCAAGGCCCTTCTAGCGGGAGGGAATACAATGAGCAGTTCTTC; CDR3aa: CASSQGPSSGREYNEQFF; abundance: -; v_gene: TRBV4-1; j_gene: TRBJ2-1; d_gene: TRBD2
CDR3nt: TGTGCCAGCAGCCCCAGAAACAGTTACTCCTACGAGCAGTACTTC; CDR3aa: CASSPRNSYSYEQYF; abundance: -; v_gene: TRBV7-9; j_gene: TRBJ2-7; d_gene: -
CDR3nt: TGTGCCAGCAGTTCCCCGGGACAGGGGGGTGGAAACACCATATATTTT; CDR3aa: CASSSPGQGGGNTIYF; abundance: -; v_gene: TRBV27; j_gene: TRBJ1-3; d_gene: TRBD1
CDR3nt: TGTGCCTCCAAGGACACCGCAACTAATGAAAAACTGTTTTTT; CDR3aa: CASKDTATNEKLFF; abundance: -; v_gene: TRBV6-5; j_gene: TRBJ1-4; d_gene: -
CDR3nt: TGTGCCGGTAGCGGTTACAATGAGCAGTTCTTC; CDR3aa: CAGSGYNEQFF; abundance: -; v_gene: TRBV2; j_gene: TRBJ2-1; d_gene: -
CDR3nt: TGCAGCGTTAAGGATCAGGGGGCGGTCGAGCAGTACTTC; CDR3aa: CSVKDQGAVEQYF; abundance: -; v_gene: TRBV29-1; j_gene: TRBJ2-7; d_gene: TRBD1
CDR3nt: TGTGCCAGCAGATTTAGCGGGGCTAACTACGAGCAGTACTTC; CDR3aa: CASRFSGANYEQYF; abundance: few; v_gene: TRBV7-2; j_gene: TRBJ2-7; d_gene: TRBD2